One sample yielded the 27 T cell receptor beta chains listed below, sequenced in a study of T cell responses to AZD1222 COVID-19 vaccine. TCRdb keeps only in-frame clones here, not all; method: immunoSEQ multiplex PCR. Of around 100,000 clones in the sample, around 87% were seen once. The sample in question was peripheral blood, obtained on day 0 of MenACWY control vaccination. The origin of the receptors is an adult in good health.

Only one count was recorded for this clone. V is TRBV28 and J is TRBJ1-2; D is ambiguous. V shed 8 bases and J shed 3 bases, with 10 bases lying between them. Germline CDR1 MDHEN, CDR2 SYDVKM. The CDR3 contains 12 residues. The CDR3 reads CASRGGYYGYTF. CDR3 DNA sequence: TGTGCCAGCCGGGGAGGGTACTATGGCTACACCTTC.

V usage is TRBV4-1 and J usage is TRBJ2-7; 10 bases map to TRBD1. The length of the CDR3 is 14 residues. Germline V gene sequence: CDR1 MGHRA, CDR2 YSYEKL. V was clipped by 4 bases and J by 2 bases; unmatched bases: 2. CDR3 in DNA: TGCGCCAGCAGCCGGGACAGGGGTCCCTACGAGCAGTACTTC. Protein: CASSRDRGPYEQYF.

This clone was seen a few times. This chain connects TRBV6-1 to TRBJ1-1, with D unresolved. The length of the CDR3 is 15 residues. Per the germline V gene, CDR1 is MNHNS and CDR2 is SASEGT. V lost 1 base and J lost 1, with 10 bases in between. In DNA form, the CDR3 reads TGTGCCAGCAGTGAAGGCCCGGCCCCGAACACTGAAGCTTTCTTT. This encodes CASSEGPAPNTEAFF.

This chain uses TRBV2 with TRBJ1-1; 9 bases fit TRBD1. Germline CDR1 SNHLY, CDR2 FYNNEI. The CDR3 has 13 amino acids. After removal of 6 bases from V and 1 base from J, the junction contained 0 bases not matched to a gene. The CDR3 protein is CASRTGGNTEAFF. CDR3 DNA: TGTGCCAGCAGGACAGGGGGGAACACTGAAGCTTTCTTT.

The rearrangement links TRBV9 to TRBJ1-6, with TRBD1 matching 8 bases. The CDR3 is 15 residues long. After removal of 1 base from V and 6 bases from J, the junction contained 3 bases not matched to a gene. Germline V gene sequence: CDR1 SGDLS, CDR2 YYNGEE. This CDR3 is CASSVMGQVNSPLHF. As DNA, the CDR3 is TGTGCCAGCAGCGTAATGGGACAGGTTAATTCACCCCTCCACTTT.

The CDR3 DNA is TGTGCCACCGAGGGGACTAGCGGGTCCTACGAGCAGTACTTC. Amino acid sequence: CATEGTSGSYEQYF. The chain carries TRBV5-5 and TRBJ2-7; 12 bases line up with TRBD2. CDR1 is SGHKS, CDR2 YYEKEE, per germline (reference sequence). The CDR3 has 14 residues. V trimming: 9 bases; J trimming: 1 base; junction bases outside the gene matches: 5. Full variable domain (missing parts from reference TRBV5-5 and TRBJ2-7): DAGVTQSPTHLIKTRGQQVTLRCSPISGHKSVSWYQQVLGQGPQFIFQYYEKEERGRGNFPDRFSARQFPNYSSELNVNALLLGDSALYLCATEGTSGSYEQYFGPGTRLTVT.

This clone was seen only a few times. The chain has TRBV9 and TRBJ1-3; 7 bases map to TRBD1. Trimming took 0 bases from V and 4 from J; bases not matched to a gene: 4. CDR1 and CDR2 (germline): SGDLS, YYNGEE. CDR3 length equals 15 residues. In nucleotides, the CDR3 is TGTGCCAGCAGCGTAGTGGGGACAGTAGGAAACACCATATATTTT. Translation: CASSVVGTVGNTIYF.

The chain recombines TRBV5-8 with TRBJ1-2; the match to TRBD1 covers 9 bases. V lost 3 bases and J lost 8; bases outside the gene matches: 5. CDR3 size: 13 residues. Germline CDR1 SGHTS, CDR2 YDEGEE. CDR3 region: CASSSTGTGGYTF. CDR3 in DNA: TGTGCCAGCAGCTCTACCGGGACAGGGGGCTACACCTTC.

The chain couples TRBV11-2 to TRBJ1-1, with 9 positions matching TRBD1. Germline V gene data show CDR1 as SGHAT and CDR2 as FQNNGV. The CDR3 length is 13 residues. J lost 7 bases, V lost 5 bases, and 5 bases had no gene match. This chain's CDR3 is CASSVTGGLEAFF. In DNA form, the CDR3 reads TGTGCCAGCAGCGTCACAGGGGGCCTTGAAGCTTTCTTT.

V gene TRBV5-8 combines with J gene TRBJ1-2; D not certain. V lost 2 bases and J 0 bases, leaving 8 bases between the germline ends. Per germline, CDR1 SGHTS and CDR2 YDEGEE. The CDR3 totals 14 residues. CDR3 bases: TGTGCCAGCAGCTTATGGGAATCTAACTATGGCTACACCTTC. Its protein is CASSLWESNYGYTF.

The chain employs TRBV5-1 and TRBJ2-3; no clear D gene. The CDR3 has 15 amino acids. V was cut by 0 bases and J by 3 bases, with 11 bases left in between. Germline V CDR1 and CDR2: SGHRS, YFSETQ. DNA for the CDR3: TGCGCCAGCAGCTTGGGGTCTGGCACAACAGATACGCAGTATTTT. It translates to CASSLGSGTTDTQYF.

J is TRBJ2-2 and V is TRBV2; 8 bases line up with TRBD2. This CDR3 has 16 residues. Trimming cost V 1 base and J 1 base; bases outside gene matches: 2. The germline CDR1 and CDR2 sequences are SNHLY and FYNNEI. For the CDR3, the DNA is TGTGCCAGCAGTGAAGAGGCGGGAGGGAACACCGGGGAGCTGTTTTTT. Translation: CASSEEAGGNTGELFF.

CDR3: CASSQVTQGSYGYTF. The CDR3 nucleotides read TGCGCCAGCAGCCAAGTGACGCAAGGGTCGTATGGCTACACCTTC. The chain combines TRBV4-1 with TRBJ1-2; D not certain. V was trimmed by 1 base and J by 5 bases, leaving 14 bases between them. The CDR3 runs to 15 residues. Per the germline V gene, CDR1 is MGHRA and CDR2 is YSYEKL.

The chain uses TRBV7-2 and TRBJ1-5; D is unresolved. This CDR3 has 13 amino acids. Germline V gene data show CDR1 as SGHTA and CDR2 as FQGNSA. Trimming took 5 bases from V and 5 from J, leaving 10 bases between them. The CDR3 coding sequence is TGTGCCAGCAGCCTTACCGACGATCAGCCCCAGCATTTT. Encoded protein: CASSLTDDQPQHF.

The chain is built from TRBV4-3 and TRBJ1-6; D is ambiguous. Germline assignment: CDR1 LGHNA and CDR2 YSLEER. The V end lost 1 base, the J end lost 0 bases, and 4 bases lay between the germline ends. The CDR3 is made up of 15 amino acids. CDR3 loop: CASSQGTSYNSPLHF. CDR3 sequence (DNA): TGCGCCAGCAGCCAAGGAACCTCCTATAATTCACCCCTCCACTTT.

In DNA form, the CDR3 reads TGTGCCAGCAGCCGAAGGTCGGCGGGAGGGATGGATGAGCAGTTCTTC. It is translated as CASSRRSAGGMDEQFF. The chain is built from TRBV3-1 (or the pseudogene TRBV3-2) and TRBJ2-1; 9 bases agree with TRBD2. This CDR3 is 16 amino acids long. Germline V gives CDR1 LGHDT, CDR2 YNNKEL (reference sequence). Trimming took 4 bases from V and 8 from J; bases not matched to a gene: 12.

The rearrangement uses TRBV4-2 and TRBJ2-3; 9 positions match TRBD2. The CDR3 extends over 16 amino acids. V dropped 0 bases and J dropped 6; count of bases not matched to a gene: 7. The germline V gene has CDR1 LGHNA and CDR2 YNFKEQ. The CDR3 is CASSQDGGGASDTQYF. The DNA of the CDR3 is TGTGCCAGCAGCCAAGATGGCGGGGGGGCATCTGATACGCAGTATTTT.

This clone is a singleton in its sample. In nucleotides, the CDR3 is TGTGCCAGTAGTATACAGGGAGAAAATTCACCCCTCCACTTT. Translation gives CASSIQGENSPLHF. The chain uses TRBV19 and TRBJ1-6; D is perhaps TRBD1 (5 bases). This CDR3 is built from 14 residues. V was cut by 2 bases and J by 7 bases, with 9 bases left in between. Per germline, CDR1 LNHDA and CDR2 SQIVND (reference sequence).

The V and J genes are TRBV28 and TRBJ2-3, with 8 bases matching TRBD2. This CDR3 contains 15 residues. The J segment lost 3 bases and the V segment lost 6 bases, leaving 8 bases of the junction unmatched. The germline CDR1 and CDR2 sequences are MDHEN and SYDVKM. The CDR3 reads CASSPRGGGTDTQYF. CDR3 in DNA: TGTGCCAGCAGCCCCCGGGGGGGTGGGACAGATACGCAGTATTTT.

The chain has TRBV27 and TRBJ2-3, with D maybe TRBD2 (6 bases). The germline CDR1 and CDR2 sequences are MNHEY and SMNVEV (reference sequence). CDR3 length equals 15 residues. The V gene lost 5 bases and the J gene lost 5 bases, with 17 bases spanning the gap. CDR3 in amino acids: CASSGSGRREDTQYF. Here the CDR3 DNA reads TGTGCCAGCAGTGGTTCCGGGAGACGAGAAGATACGCAGTATTTT.

The CDR3 DNA sequence: TGTGCCACCTGCCGGGACAGGGGGGCCGAGCAGTACTTC. Its translation is CATCRDRGAEQYF. The chain carries TRBV7-2 and TRBJ2-7; TRBD1 matches at 11 bases. Germline CDR1 SGHTA, CDR2 FQGNSA. The CDR3 runs to 13 residues. Trimming removed 10 bases from V and 6 bases from J; junction bases left unmatched: 8.

This chain's CDR3 is CASPLSSDGGGVDANTEAFF. DNA for the CDR3: TGTGCCAGCCCCCTATCCTCCGACGGGGGGGGAGTAGATGCGAACACTGAAGCTTTCTTT. The rearrangement joins TRBV28 to TRBJ1-1; D might be TRBD1 (5 bases). V was shortened by 8 bases and J by 1 base, with 32 bases between the two germline ends. The CDR3 spans 20 residues. Germline V lookup: CDR1 MDHEN, CDR2 SYDVKM.

The chain couples TRBV2 to TRBJ2-2; TRBD2 matches at 11 bases. Germline-derived CDR1 and CDR2 are SNHLY and FYNNEI. The J segment lost 4 bases and the V segment lost 11 bases, leaving 9 bases of the junction unmatched. This CDR3 is built from 15 residues. For the CDR3, the DNA is TGTGCCGGGGGACTAGCGGACCGCGGCACCGGGGAGCTGTTTTTT. Its protein is CAGGLADRGTGELFF. The whole variable domain, remainder taken from reference TRBV2 and TRBJ2-2, is EPEVTQTPSHQVTQMGQEVILRCVPISNHLYFYWYRQILGQKVEFLVSFYNNEISEKSEIFDDQFSVERPDGSNFTLKIRSTKLEDSAMYFCAGGLADRGTGELFFGEGSRLTVL.

The genes are TRBV5-1 and TRBJ1-5, with 9 positions matching TRBD1. Germline V gene lookup returns CDR1 SGHRS and CDR2 YFSETQ. This CDR3 comprises 14 residues. The V and J ends lost 3 bases and 7 bases, in that order; junction bases with no gene match: 5. CDR3 sequence: CASSSTGGAQPQHF. For the CDR3, the DNA is TGCGCCAGCAGCTCTACAGGGGGCGCCCAGCCCCAGCATTTT. The whole variable domain, filled in from reference TRBV5-1 and TRBJ1-5, reads KAGVTQTPRYLIKTRGQQVTLSCSPISGHRSVSWYQQTPGQGLQFLFEYFSETQRNKGNFPGRFSGRQFSNSRSEMNVSTLELGDSALYLCASSSTGGAQPQHFGDGTRLSIL.

The chain has TRBV18 and TRBJ1-2, with 9 bases fitting TRBD1. The germline gives CDR1 KGHSH, CDR2 LQKENI. V trimming: 4 bases; J trimming: 8 bases; junction bases outside the gene matches: 8. This CDR3 comprises 14 residues. CDR3 region: CASSRQDRGEGYTF. In nucleotides, the CDR3 is TGTGCCAGCTCACGCCAGGACAGGGGCGAAGGCTACACCTTC.

This clone came up a few times. This chain joins TRBV19 and TRBJ1-2; D is ambiguous. V was clipped by 5 bases and J by 7 bases, with 14 bases between them. Germline CDR1 reads LNHDA; CDR2 reads SQIVND (reference sequence). CDR3 length: 13 amino acids. The CDR3 protein is CASSPTRGLGYTF. Written as DNA, the CDR3 is TGTGCCAGTAGTCCCACCCGCGGGCTTGGCTACACCTTC.

This chain links TRBV10-1 with TRBJ2-3; TRBD1 might be the D (5 bases). The CDR3 loop spans 15 amino acids. CDR1 and CDR2 from the germline V gene are WNHNN and SYGVQD (reference sequence). The V and J ends lost 0 bases and 2 bases respectively, with 9 bases between them. CDR3 sequence (DNA): TGCGCCAGCAGTGAGTCCGCGGACAACACAGATACGCAGTATTTT. It codes for CASSESADNTDTQYF.